This record concerns one TCR beta chain sequence. This entry is derived from a study of blood T cell repertoires in COVID-19. The assay was immunoSEQ multiplex PCR, and TCRdb's table has in-frame clones only and misses some. The repertoire consists of 75,000 to 100,000 clones, with around 88% occurring once and the leading ten covering roughly 5.4%. V lost 3 bases and J lost 0, with 8 bases in between. Germline V gene lookup returns CDR1 SNHLY and CDR2 FYNNEI. The CDR3 contains 14 residues. The receptor comes from a man aged 55-75 years with acute or convalescent COVID-19. The chain links TRBV2 to TRBJ1-2, with a possible D match to TRBD1 (5 bases). Sequencing was done on a sample of peripheral blood. In nucleotides, the CDR3 is TGTGCCAGCAGTGAGAGACAGCCTAACTATGGCTACACCTTC. It is translated as CASSERQPNYGYTF.